This TCR beta chain was recovered during a study of graft-versus-host responses after intestinal transplantation. Study in general: Among the recipients, transplants were multivisceral, liver-intestinal, or isolated intestinal. The study gave all recipients anti-thymocyte globulin induction, then tacrolimus and steroids for 2 to 3 years. Study-level findings and limits: High graft-versus-host to host-versus-graft clonal ratios were seen in allografts of patients with graft-donor T cell macrochimerism. Recipient marrow held GvH clones, some first seen in ileum or blood.

Libraries were prepared by immunoSEQ multiplex PCR; TCRdb keeps only in-frame clonotypes and omits some of them. Among some 82,000 clones, roughly 91% were seen once, and the ten largest hold 8%. This clone appeared a few times. What it binds is unknown. The CDR3 is 15 amino acids. Germline loops: CDR1 SEHNR, CDR2 FQNEAQ (reference sequence). Trimming shortened V by 7 bases and J by 0 bases, and 13 bases separated the two germline ends. The sequenced sample was unstimulated CD8+ T cells sorted from spleen or lymph node cells, obtained before transplant. The TCR sequence derives from a human donor who was the organ donor for an intestinal transplant. V is TRBV7-9 and J is TRBJ2-1, with no clear D. CDR3 sequence reads: CASTLFGPSYNEQFF. The CDR3 nucleotides read TGTGCCAGCACCCTTTTTGGGCCCTCCTACAATGAGCAGTTCTTC.